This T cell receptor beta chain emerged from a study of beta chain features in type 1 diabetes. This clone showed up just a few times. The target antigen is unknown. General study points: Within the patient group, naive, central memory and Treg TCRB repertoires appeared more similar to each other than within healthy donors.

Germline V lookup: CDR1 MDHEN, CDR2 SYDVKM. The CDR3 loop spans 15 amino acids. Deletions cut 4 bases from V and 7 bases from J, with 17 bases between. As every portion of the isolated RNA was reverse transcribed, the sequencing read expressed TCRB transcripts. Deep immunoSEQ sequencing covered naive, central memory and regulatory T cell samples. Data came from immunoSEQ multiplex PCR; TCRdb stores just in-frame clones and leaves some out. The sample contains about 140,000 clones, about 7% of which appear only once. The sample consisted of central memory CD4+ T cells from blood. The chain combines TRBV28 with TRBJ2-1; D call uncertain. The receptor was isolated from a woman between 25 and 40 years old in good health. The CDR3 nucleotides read TGTGCCAGCAGTTCGCCTACATGGAGCGATAATGAGCAGTTCTTC. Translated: CASSSPTWSDNEQFF.